This entry is about one T cell receptor beta chain. What it recognizes is unknown. This specimen comes from a study of cytomegalovirus exposure and HLA in healthy donors. Study results and limitations: Subsequent analysis of the roughly 120 validation repertoires found a tendency for first-cohort TCR clusters to co-occur. Associated with cytomegalovirus, according to the listing, were 170 or so TCR beta chains.

The protocol was immunoSEQ multiplex PCR, while the TCRdb copy is restricted to in-frame clones and leaves out a portion. This table holds 150,000 or so clones, 80% to 90% found once. CDR3 size: 15 residues. Germline V CDR1 and CDR2: MNHNY, SVGAGI (reference sequence). V was clipped by 1 base and J by 2 bases; unmatched bases: 4. This chain links TRBV6-6 with TRBJ1-2; 7 bases line up with TRBD1. The TCR comes from a woman in her 30s in good health and CMV-seropositive. Material: PBMCs. CDR3 DNA: TGTGCCAGCAGTTACTGGTCGACAGGGAACTATGGCTACACCTTC. Translation gives CASSYWSTGNYGYTF.